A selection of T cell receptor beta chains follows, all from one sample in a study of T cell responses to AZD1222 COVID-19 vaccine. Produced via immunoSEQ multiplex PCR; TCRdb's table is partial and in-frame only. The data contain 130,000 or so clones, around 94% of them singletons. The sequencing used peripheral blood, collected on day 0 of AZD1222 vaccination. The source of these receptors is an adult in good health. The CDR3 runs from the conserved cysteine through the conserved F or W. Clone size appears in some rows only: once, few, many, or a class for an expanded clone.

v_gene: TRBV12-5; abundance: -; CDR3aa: CASGLLRQGDQPQHF
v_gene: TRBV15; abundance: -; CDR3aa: CATSRDRGPYEQYF
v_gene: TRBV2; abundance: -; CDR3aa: CASCHTGGVNEQFF
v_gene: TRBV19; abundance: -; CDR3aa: CASRSTGGAGGYTF
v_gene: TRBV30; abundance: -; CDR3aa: CAWGPGANTEAFF
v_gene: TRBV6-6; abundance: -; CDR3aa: CASSFDAGTEFF
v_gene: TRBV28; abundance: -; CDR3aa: CASTSPGTGLTGELFF
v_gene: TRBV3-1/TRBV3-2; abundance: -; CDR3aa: CASSPTQGFETQYF
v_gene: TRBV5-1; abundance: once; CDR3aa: CASSLALAGENTGELFF
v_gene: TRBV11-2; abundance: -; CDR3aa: CASSLEVRGTQYF
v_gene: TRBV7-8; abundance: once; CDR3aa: CASSPGRLANYGYTF
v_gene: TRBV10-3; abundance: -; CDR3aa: CAISDPGQGEVGYTF
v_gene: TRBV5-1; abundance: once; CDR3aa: CASSLAPETPWGYTF
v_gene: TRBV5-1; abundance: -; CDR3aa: CASSKGQGYSPLHF
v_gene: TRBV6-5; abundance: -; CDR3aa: CARSTGRFYGYTF
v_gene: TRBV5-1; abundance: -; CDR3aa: CASSFLGGPTEAFF
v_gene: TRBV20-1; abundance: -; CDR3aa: CSASLTYEQYF
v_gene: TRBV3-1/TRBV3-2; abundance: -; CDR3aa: CASSHTSGNTGELFF
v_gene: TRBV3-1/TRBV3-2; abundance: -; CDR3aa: CASRDRGTSPLHF
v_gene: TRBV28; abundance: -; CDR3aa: CASREGLSTEAFF
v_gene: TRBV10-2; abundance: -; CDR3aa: CASRDTDPEAFF
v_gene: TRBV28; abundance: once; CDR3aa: CASRKRTGGHGYTF
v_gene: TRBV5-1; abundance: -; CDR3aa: CASSLQYNTEAFF
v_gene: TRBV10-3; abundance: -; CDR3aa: CAIWEGSTDTQYF
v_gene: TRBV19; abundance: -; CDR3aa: CASSLTGKGLNQPQHF